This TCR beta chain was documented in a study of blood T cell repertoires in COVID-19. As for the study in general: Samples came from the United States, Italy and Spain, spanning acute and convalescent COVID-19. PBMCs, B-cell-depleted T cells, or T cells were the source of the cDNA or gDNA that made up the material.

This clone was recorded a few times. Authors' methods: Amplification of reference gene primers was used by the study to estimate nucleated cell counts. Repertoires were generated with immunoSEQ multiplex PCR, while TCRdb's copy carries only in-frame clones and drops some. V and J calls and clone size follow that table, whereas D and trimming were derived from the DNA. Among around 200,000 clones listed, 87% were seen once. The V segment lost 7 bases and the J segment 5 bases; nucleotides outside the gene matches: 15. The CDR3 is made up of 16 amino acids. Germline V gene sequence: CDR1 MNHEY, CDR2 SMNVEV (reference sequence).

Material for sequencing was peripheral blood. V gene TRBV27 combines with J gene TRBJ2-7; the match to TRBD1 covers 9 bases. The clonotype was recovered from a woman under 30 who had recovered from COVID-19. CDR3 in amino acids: CASNTYPGTGSHEQYF. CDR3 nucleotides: TGTGCCAGCAATACCTATCCTGGGACAGGGTCCCACGAGCAGTACTTC.